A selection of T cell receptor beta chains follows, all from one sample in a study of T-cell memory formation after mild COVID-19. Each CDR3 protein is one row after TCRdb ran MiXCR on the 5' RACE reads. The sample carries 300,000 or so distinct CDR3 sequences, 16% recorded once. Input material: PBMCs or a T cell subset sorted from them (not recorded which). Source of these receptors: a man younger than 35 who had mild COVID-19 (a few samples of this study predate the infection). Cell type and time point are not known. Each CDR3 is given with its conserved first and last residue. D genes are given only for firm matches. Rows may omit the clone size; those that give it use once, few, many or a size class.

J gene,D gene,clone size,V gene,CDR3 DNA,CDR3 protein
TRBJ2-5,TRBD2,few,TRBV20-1,TGCAGTGCTTTCCCGGCGGGGGGGCATGAGACCCAGTACTTC,CSAFPAGGHETQYF
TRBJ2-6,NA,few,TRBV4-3,TGCGCCAGCAGCCAAGACGAGGGGCGCGTTACTGGGGCCAACGTCCTGACTTTC,CASSQDEGRVTGANVLTF
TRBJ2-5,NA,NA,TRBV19,TGTGCCAGTAAACGATGGGATGAGACCCAGTACTTC,CASKRWDETQYF
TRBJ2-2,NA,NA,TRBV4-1,TGCGCCAGCAGCCAAGATCCAGATTACACCGGGGAGCTGTTTTTT,CASSQDPDYTGELFF
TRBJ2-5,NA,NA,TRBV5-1,TGCGCCAGCAGGGGGGTTTATGAGACCCAGTACTTC,CASRGVYETQYF
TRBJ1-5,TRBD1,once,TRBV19,TGTGCCAGTAGTATGACAGGGCTCAATCAGCCCCAGCATTTT,CASSMTGLNQPQHF
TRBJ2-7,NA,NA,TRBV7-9,TGTGCCAGCAGCTTAGCAGGGCTGGATTACGAGCAGTACTTC,CASSLAGLDYEQYF
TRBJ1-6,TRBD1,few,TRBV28,TGTGCCAGCAAAATTTCGGACAGGGTGGGTTCACCCCTCCACTTT,CASKISDRVGSPLHF
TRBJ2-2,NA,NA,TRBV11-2,TGTGCCAGCAGCACTAGGGCGGGGCACGGGGAGCTGTTTTTT,CASSTRAGHGELFF
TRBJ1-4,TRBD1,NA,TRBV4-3,TGCGCCAGCAGCCAAGGTGCTTCCCGGACAGGGATGGAAAAACTGTTTTTT,CASSQGASRTGMEKLFF
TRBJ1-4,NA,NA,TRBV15,TGTGCCACCAGCGGTTTGGGAGCCGCTGGTGAAAAACTGTTTTTT,CATSGLGAAGEKLFF
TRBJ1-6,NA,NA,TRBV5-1,TGCGCCAGCAGCTTGGCCGTGAGTGGAGGTTCACCCCTCCACTTT,CASSLAVSGGSPLHF
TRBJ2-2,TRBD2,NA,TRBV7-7,TGTGCCAGCAGCCCCAGCGGGGGGACCGGGGAGCTGTTTTTT,CASSPSGGTGELFF
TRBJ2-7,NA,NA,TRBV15,TGTGCCACCAGCGGCTCCGCGGAGTCGGCTCTGTACTTC,CATSGSAESALYF
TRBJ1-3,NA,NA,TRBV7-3,TGTGCCAGCAGCTTAGTAGACGGGGACACCATATATTTT,CASSLVDGDTIYF
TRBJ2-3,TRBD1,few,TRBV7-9,TGTGCCAGCAGCCACCGGGACAGGGAAAAAGATACGCAGTATTTT,CASSHRDREKDTQYF
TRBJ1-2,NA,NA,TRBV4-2,TGTGCCAGCAGCCAAGGAGACCGGGGCTACACCTTC,CASSQGDRGYTF
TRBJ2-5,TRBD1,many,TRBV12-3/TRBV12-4,TGTGCCAGCAGCCCAGGACAGGGGGAGACCCAGTACTTC,CASSPGQGETQYF
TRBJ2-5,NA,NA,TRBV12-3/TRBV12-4,TGTGCCAGCAGTTTACCAGGAAAGGGGACCCAGTACTTC,CASSLPGKGTQYF
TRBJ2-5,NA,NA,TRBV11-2,TGTGCCAGCAGCTTAGCGGGGACGATACAAGAGACCCAGTACTTC,CASSLAGTIQETQYF
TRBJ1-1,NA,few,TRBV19,TGTGCCAGTAGTATACCAGAGGCCGACGGAACTGAAGCTTTCTTT,CASSIPEADGTEAFF
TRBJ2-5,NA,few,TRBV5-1,TGCGCCAGCAGCTTCGGGTCGGACGGCGAGACCCAGTACTTC,CASSFGSDGETQYF
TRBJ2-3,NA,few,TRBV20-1,TGCAGTGCTAGCCCACCAGCTCCGGGGAGAGATACGCAGTATTTT,CSASPPAPGRDTQYF
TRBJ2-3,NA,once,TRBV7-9,TGTGCCAGCAGCTGGGATAATACGCAGTATTTT,CASSWDNTQYF